Listed here are 6 T cell receptor beta chains from one sample, sequenced in a study of T-cell memory formation after mild COVID-19. TCRdb redid the calling of the 5' RACE reads with MiXCR, one entry per CDR3 protein. The sample lists some 150,000 distinct CDR3 sequences; 13% to 15% were seen once. The sequenced sample was PBMCs or a T cell subset sorted from them (not recorded which). These receptors came from an adult woman who had mild COVID-19 (a few samples of this study predate the infection). Cell type and time point are not known.

Only a few counts were recorded for this clonotype. V and J are TRBV29-1 and TRBJ2-7; possible D gene TRBD2, 6 bases. Germline V gene data show CDR1 as SQVTM and CDR2 as ANQGSEA. Trimming took 6 bases from V and 2 from J, leaving 14 bases between them. This CDR3 region has 13 residues. CDR3 DNA: TGCAGCGTAGCTCAGGGACTTCCCTACGAGCAGTACTTC. As protein: CSVAQGLPYEQYF.

This clonotype was observed a few times. The chain couples TRBV9 to TRBJ2-5; 10 nucleotides agree with TRBD2. With 1 base clipped from V and 3 bases from J, the junction kept 9 bases outside the gene matches. CDR3 length equals 17 residues. Germline V gives CDR1 SGDLS, CDR2 YYNGEE. DNA for the CDR3: TGTGCCAGCAGCGTAAGCGGGAGGGCCCCGTGGGAAGAGACCCAGTACTTC. This gives the protein CASSVSGRAPWEETQYF.

This chain joins TRBV12-3 or TRBV12-4 and TRBJ2-7, with 8 bases that match TRBD1. There are 13 residues in the CDR3. The V segment lost 5 bases and the J segment 6 bases; nucleotides outside the gene matches: 6. In DNA form, the CDR3 reads TGTGCCAGCAGTCCATCAGGGGGCGGCGAGCAGTACTTC. Protein: CASSPSGGGEQYF.

The V call is TRBV12-3 or TRBV12-4, the J call TRBJ2-3; 8 bases fit TRBD2. The CDR3 totals 14 residues. V was pared by 6 bases and J by 4 bases, with 6 bases of the junction left unmatched. The CDR3 DNA sequence: TGTGCCAGCAGCGAGCGGGAGTTGGCAGATACGCAGTATTTT. It translates to CASSERELADTQYF.

V is TRBV18 and J is TRBJ1-5; D gene uncertain. CDR1 is KGHSH and CDR2 is LQKENI in the germline V gene. The CDR3 has 18 amino acids. V dropped 4 bases and J dropped 0 bases, with 19 bases sitting between them. The DNA for the CDR3 is TGTGCCAGCTCACTATTCCGGCAGGCCGAGTATAGCAATCAGCCCCAGCATTTT. Translation gives CASSLFRQAEYSNQPQHF.

This clonotype was detected ten times or more. Mismatch with germline at one junction end may stem from a read error. This rearrangement joins TRBV6-2 or TRBV6-3 to TRBJ2-1; D not resolved. Germline assignment: CDR1 MNHEY and CDR2 SVGEGT. The length of the CDR3 is 12 residues. This CDR3 is CASSYSYNEQFF. The CDR3 DNA is TGTGCCAGCAGCTACTCGTACAATGAGCAGTTCTTC.